What follows are 23 T cell receptor beta chains derived from one specimen sequenced in a study of cytomegalovirus exposure and HLA in healthy donors. In the PCR, 60 Vbeta and 13 Jbeta primers were used. The assay was immunoSEQ multiplex PCR, and TCRdb's table has in-frame clones only and misses some. The table includes about 160,000 clones, approximately 81% detected once. Sequencing was carried out using PBMCs. The receptors originated from a man between 18 and 35 years old in good health and CMV-seronegative.

The rearrangement uses TRBV18 and TRBJ2-7, with 7 bases matching TRBD1. The CDR3 has 14 amino acids. From germline, CDR1 is KGHSH and CDR2 LQKENI. V trimming: 6 bases; J trimming: 5 bases; junction bases outside the gene matches: 10. CDR3 loop: CASSAGTEGDEQYF. CDR3 DNA: TGTGCCAGCTCCGCCGGGACAGAAGGAGACGAGCAGTACTTC.

The rearrangement uses TRBV6-5 and TRBJ2-5, with D perhaps matching TRBD1 (5 bases). V lost 8 bases and J 5 bases, leaving 15 bases between the germline ends. The CDR3 totals 13 residues. The germline gives CDR1 MNHEY, CDR2 SVGAGI. The CDR3 DNA is TGTGCCAGCCGGTTCCAGGGTGCGGAGACCCAGTACTTC. This sequence encodes CASRFQGAETQYF.

The sample holds one count of this clone. The J gene is TRBJ2-7, the V gene TRBV29-1; D gene ambiguous. The length of the CDR3 is 13 residues. Per the germline V gene, CDR1 is SQVTM and CDR2 is ANQGSEA. Trimming cost V 4 bases and J 0 bases, with 10 bases left between them. As DNA, the CDR3 is TGCAGCGTTGGCGGCAGAAGCTCCTACGAGCAGTACTTC. Translating it yields CSVGGRSSYEQYF.

This chain links TRBV7-3 with TRBJ2-3, with TRBD2 matching over 9 bases. The CDR3 runs to 13 residues. The trim removed 6 bases at V and 9 bases at J, leaving 7 bases unmatched. Germline CDR1 SGHTA, CDR2 FQGTGA. The CDR3 DNA reads TGTGCCAGCAGTCCGACTAGCGGCTCGACGCAGTATTTT. It yields the protein CASSPTSGSTQYF.

The genes are TRBV9 and TRBJ2-7; TRBD2 might be the D (5 bases). Germline values: CDR1 SGDLS, CDR2 YYNGEE. The CDR3 sequence is 14 residues long. The ends were cut back, 3 bases at V and 5 bases at J, with 15 bases in the middle. The CDR3 DNA sequence: TGTGCCAGCAGCGCCCTCTCCGAGAGGGACGAGCAGTACTTC. Its protein product is CASSALSERDEQYF.

The rearrangement links TRBV5-1 to TRBJ1-2; D is unresolved. The germline gives CDR1 SGHRS, CDR2 YFSETQ. V lost 0 bases to trimming and J lost 6 bases, with 12 bases between them. This CDR3 spans 14 amino acids. As DNA, the CDR3 is TGCGCCAGCAGCTTGGAGGGAGGTCGGCATGGCTACACCTTC. It codes for CASSLEGGRHGYTF.

The chain carries TRBV6-1 and TRBJ1-5; a possible D gene is TRBD1 (6 bases). The CDR3 runs 13 residues. Germline CDR1 MNHNS, CDR2 SASEGT. Trimming left V 11 bases short and J 2 bases short, with 13 bases between. CDR3 sequence (DNA): TGTGCCTCACAGGGAATTGGCAATCAGCCCCAGCATTTT. Translating it yields CASQGIGNQPQHF.

The chain carries TRBV2 and TRBJ2-3, with 9 bases lining up with TRBD2. The CDR3 runs to 15 residues. J lost 5 bases, V lost 2 bases, and 5 bases had no gene match. Germline V gene data show CDR1 as SNHLY and CDR2 as FYNNEI. DNA for the CDR3: TGTGCCAGCAGTGAAATGGCGGGGGGGATAGATACGCAGTATTTT. Residues: CASSEMAGGIDTQYF.

This chain uses TRBV2 with TRBJ2-3; 8 bases map to TRBD2. The CDR3 is made up of 16 amino acids. Losses at the gene ends were 5 bases for V and 5 bases for J; bases not matched to a gene: 12. Germline CDR1 is SNHLY and CDR2 is FYNNEI. The CDR3 here is CASSSPGGSLEDTQYF. CDR3 bases: TGTGCCAGCAGTTCTCCGGGGGGGAGTCTAGAAGATACGCAGTATTTT. Supplemented by reference TRBV2 and TRBJ2-3, the full variable domain reads EPEVTQTPSHQVTQMGQEVILRCVPISNHLYFYWYRQILGQKVEFLVSFYNNEISEKSEIFDDQFSVERPDGSNFTLKIRSTKLEDSAMYFCASSSPGGSLEDTQYFGPGTRLTVL.

The V and J genes are TRBV2 and TRBJ2-7; 9 nucleotides agree with TRBD1. The J segment lost 0 bases and the V segment lost 9 bases, leaving 6 bases of the junction unmatched. This CDR3 spans 14 amino acids. CDR1 and CDR2 (germline): SNHLY, FYNNEI. CDR3 DNA sequence: TGTGCCAGAGCACGGGACAGGGTCTCCTACGAGCAGTACTTC. This encodes CARARDRVSYEQYF.

The chain uses TRBV4-3 and TRBJ2-1; TRBD1 might be the D (6 bases). Between the trimmed V and J ends, which lost 6 bases and 4 bases, there was a span of 13 bases. This CDR3 has 14 amino acids. Per the germline V gene, CDR1 is LGHNA and CDR2 is YSLEER. The chain's CDR3 is CASSLDRSYNEQFF. The CDR3 coding sequence is TGCGCCAGCAGTTTAGACAGGTCGTACAATGAGCAGTTCTTC.

This clone was picked up one time. The rearrangement joins TRBV30 to TRBJ1-1; D unresolved. Per the germline V gene, CDR1 is GTSNPN and CDR2 is SVGIG (reference sequence). This CDR3 region has 12 residues. V was shortened by 0 bases and J by 5 bases, with 7 bases between the two germline ends. In nucleotides, the CDR3 is TGTGCCTGGAGTGTAACGGGGACTGAAGCTTTCTTT. Amino acids: CAWSVTGTEAFF.

This clone was observed a handful of times. The CDR3 DNA sequence: TGCGCCAGCAGCGCGGAATTGGCCCCTTACGAGCAGTACTTC. Amino acid sequence: CASSAELAPYEQYF. The chain uses TRBV5-1 and TRBJ2-7; D remains ambiguous. The length of the CDR3 is 14 residues. Trimming removed 4 bases from V and 4 bases from J, with 15 bases in between. In germline, CDR1 is SGHRS, CDR2 YFSETQ. The complete variable domain, with remaining parts taken from reference TRBV5-1 and TRBJ2-7, reads KAGVTQTPRYLIKTRGQQVTLSCSPISGHRSVSWYQQTPGQGLQFLFEYFSETQRNKGNFPGRFSGRQFSNSRSEMNVSTLELGDSALYLCASSAELAPYEQYFGPGTRLTVT.

The chain uses TRBV6-6 and TRBJ2-1, with no clear D. This CDR3 spans 12 amino acids. V lost 5 bases to trimming and J lost 4 bases, with 6 bases between them. The germline gives CDR1 MNHNY, CDR2 SVGAGI (reference sequence). The DNA for the CDR3 is TGTGCCAGCAGTACCGGTTACAATGAGCAGTTCTTC. This translates into CASSTGYNEQFF.

This chain links TRBV19 with TRBJ1-1; D is perhaps TRBD1 (5 bases). Per germline, CDR1 LNHDA and CDR2 SQIVND (reference sequence). Trimming stripped 7 bases from V and 0 bases from J, with 12 bases between. CDR3 length: 14 amino acids. The CDR3 bases are TGTGCCAGTACCCGACAGAGCATGAACACTGAAGCTTTCTTT. As protein: CASTRQSMNTEAFF. The entire variable domain, with the rest obtained from reference TRBV19 and TRBJ1-1, is as follows: DGGITQSPKYLFRKEGQNVTLSCEQNLNHDAMYWYRQDPGQGLRLIYYSQIVNDFQKGDIAEGYSVSREKKESFPLTVTSAQKNPTAFYLCASTRQSMNTEAFFGQGTRLTVV.

The chain carries TRBV2 and TRBJ1-3; possibly TRBD1 for D (5 bases). V was cut by 3 bases and J by 1 base, with 13 bases left in between. CDR1 SNHLY and CDR2 FYNNEI come from the germline V gene. The CDR3 runs 16 residues. CDR3 region: CASSEVRAASGNTIYF. CDR3 DNA: TGTGCCAGCAGTGAGGTCAGGGCGGCTTCTGGAAACACCATATATTTT.

The chain carries TRBV9 and TRBJ1-4; 8 bases are shared with TRBD1. V was pared by 0 bases and J by 7 bases, with 2 bases of the junction left unmatched. Germline loops: CDR1 SGDLS, CDR2 YYNGEE. The CDR3 totals 14 residues. The CDR3 spells CASSVGQGTEKLFF. The CDR3 DNA reads as TGTGCCAGCAGCGTAGGACAGGGGACTGAAAAACTGTTTTTT.

The V call is TRBV28, the J call TRBJ2-7; 12 nucleotides line up with TRBD2. With V trimmed by 2 bases and J by 6 bases, 2 bases remained unmatched. The germline CDR1 and CDR2 sequences are MDHEN and SYDVKM. This CDR3 is built from 14 residues. In DNA, the CDR3 is TGTGCCAGCAGTTTACCTAGCGGGAGGGCCGAGCAGTACTTC. Its translation is CASSLPSGRAEQYF. Based on the CDR3 plus reference TRBV28 and TRBJ2-7, the full variable domain is DVKVTQSSRYLVKRTGEKVFLECVQDMDHENMFWYRQDPGLGLRLIYFSYDVKMKEKGDIPEGYSVSREKKERFSLILESASTNQTSMYLCASSLPSGRAEQYFGPGTRLTVT.

The rearrangement links TRBV4-3 to TRBJ1-4, with TRBD1 identical over 7 bases. V lost 2 bases to trimming and J lost 1 base; unmatched junction nucleotides: 7. This CDR3 region has 17 residues. The germline gives CDR1 LGHNA, CDR2 YSLEER. This chain's CDR3 is CASSQITGVVTNEKLFF. CDR3 DNA: TGCGCCAGCAGCCAAATTACAGGGGTGGTAACTAATGAAAAACTGTTTTTT.

This chain uses TRBV28 with TRBJ2-5; 7 bases match TRBD2. Germline-derived CDR1 and CDR2 are MDHEN and SYDVKM. The CDR3 consists of 15 residues. The trim removed 7 bases at V and 7 bases at J, leaving 15 bases unmatched. CDR3 DNA: TGTGCCAGCACTTCCCACAACGGGAGGCCGGGGACCCAGTACTTC. The encoded protein is CASTSHNGRPGTQYF.

The chain carries TRBV28 and TRBJ2-2; D might be TRBD1 (6 bases). CDR3 length: 14 residues. The V gene lost 6 bases and the J gene lost 1 base, with 9 bases spanning the gap. The germline gives CDR1 MDHEN, CDR2 SYDVKM. In DNA, the CDR3 is TGTGCCAGCAGGCTACAGGGGAACACCGGGGAGCTGTTTTTT. Amino acid sequence: CASRLQGNTGELFF.

This sequence joins TRBV2 and TRBJ1-4; D is unresolved. Germline V gene data show CDR1 as SNHLY and CDR2 as FYNNEI. Deletions cut 8 bases from V and 10 bases from J, with 20 bases between. The CDR3 sequence is 14 residues long. As DNA, the CDR3 is TGTGCCAGCGAGGCAAGCCCCTCCGTTGGAAAACTGTTTTTT. Its translation: CASEASPSVGKLFF.

This CDR3 reads CASSYGTGGRETQYF. As DNA, the CDR3 is TGTGCCAGCAGTTACGGGACAGGGGGCAGGGAGACCCAGTACTTC. The V call is TRBV6-5, the J call TRBJ2-5, with 12 bases fitting TRBD1. Unmatched junction bases numbered 3, after V lost 2 bases and J lost 5 bases. The CDR3 loop spans 15 amino acids. CDR1 MNHEY and CDR2 SVGAGI come from the germline V gene.